This T cell receptor beta chain appears in the sequencing data of a study of CD8 T cells in Susac syndrome. Random hexamers primed reverse transcription of about 0.45 to 1 ug RNA. From the immunoSEQ multiplex PCR reads, TCRdb called clonotypes with MiXCR, one entry per CDR3 protein. The table includes about 160,000 distinct CDR3 sequences, roughly 95% detected once. Germline CDR1 reads SGHDN; CDR2 reads FVKESK. The V and J ends lost 4 bases and 2 bases respectively, with 18 bases between them. CDR3 length equals 16 residues. The sequenced material came from CD4+ T cells from PBMCs. The V and J genes are TRBV14 and TRBJ2-7, with TRBD1 as a possible D gene (6 bases). The receptor was derived from a human donor with multiple sclerosis. In DNA form, the CDR3 reads TGTGCCAGCAGCCTTCGCCCGGACAGTGTGGCCTACGAGCAGTACTTC. Its protein product is CASSLRPDSVAYEQYF.